Shown below are 28 T cell receptor beta chains from a single sample sequenced in a study of PD-L1 blockade in urothelial cancer. Sequencing used immunoSEQ multiplex PCR; TCRdb keeps in-frame clones, though not all of them. There are roughly 84,000 clones in the sample; roughly 82% occur only once, and over 7.5% lies in the top ten. The sequencing here drew on PBMCs, taken around atezolizumab (anti-PD-L1) treatment. The receptor source for this set is a man in his 70s with urothelial cancer.

CDR3 DNA sequence: TGTGCCAGCAGCTTAGAAGCGGGGGCCGCCTACGAGCAGTACTTC. It translates to CASSLEAGAAYEQYF. The V gene is TRBV11-2, the J gene TRBJ2-7; 8 nucleotides align to TRBD2. The CDR3 covers 15 residues. Looked up from germline, CDR1 is SGHAT and CDR2 is FQNNGV. The J segment lost 2 bases and the V segment lost 0 bases, leaving 3 bases of the junction unmatched.

The chain has TRBV2 and TRBJ1-5, with 7 nucleotides matching TRBD1. The CDR3 loop spans 15 amino acids. Per germline, CDR1 SNHLY and CDR2 FYNNEI. Trimming removed 3 bases from V and 7 bases from J; junction bases left unmatched: 9. Written as DNA, the CDR3 is TGTGCCAGCAGTGACTCTGAGGGGGCTGGGCAGCCCCAGCATTTT. Amino acids: CASSDSEGAGQPQHF.

The V gene is TRBV9, the J gene TRBJ1-5; TRBD1 agrees at 7 bases. Unmatched junction bases numbered 5, after V lost 2 bases and J lost 6 bases. This CDR3 contains 14 residues. The germline gives CDR1 SGDLS, CDR2 YYNGEE. This CDR3 reads CASSVDREGQPQHF. The CDR3 DNA is TGTGCCAGCAGCGTCGACAGGGAAGGTCAGCCCCAGCATTTT.

The chain combines TRBV19 with TRBJ1-1; D may be TRBD1 (5 bases). The germline V and J ends were trimmed by 5 bases and 2 bases, with 9 bases remaining between them. The CDR3 is 13 amino acids. Germline V gives CDR1 LNHDA, CDR2 SQIVND (reference sequence). CDR3 sequence (DNA): TGTGCCAGTAGTGGGGGACTAAACACTGAAGCTTTCTTT. Amino acid sequence: CASSGGLNTEAFF.

The chain is built from TRBV27 and TRBJ2-5; 10 bases match TRBD2. The CDR3 runs 15 residues. The germline CDR1 and CDR2 sequences are MNHEY and SMNVEV (reference sequence). V trimming: 3 bases; J trimming: 7 bases; junction bases outside the gene matches: 8. Here the CDR3 reads CASSFTAGGQGTQYF. DNA of the CDR3: TGTGCCAGCAGTTTCACAGCGGGAGGGCAGGGGACCCAGTACTTC.

The V and J genes are TRBV4-3 and TRBJ2-1; perhaps TRBD2 as D (6 bases). Per the germline V gene, CDR1 is LGHNA and CDR2 is YSLEER. V was pared by 0 bases and J by 5 bases, with 11 bases between. The CDR3 covers 15 residues. In nucleotides, the CDR3 is TGCGCCAGCAGCCAAGACCGACTAGTACACAATGAGCAGTTCTTC. Translation gives CASSQDRLVHNEQFF.

The table lists this clone with a few counts. This sequence joins TRBV27 and TRBJ2-2; 8 bases map to TRBD1. The CDR3 has 15 residues. The V gene end was trimmed by 3 bases and the J gene end by 7 bases; junction bases not matched to a gene: 7. The germline gives CDR1 MNHEY, CDR2 SMNVEV (reference sequence). In nucleotides, the CDR3 is TGTGCCAGCAGTTTGGGCAGGGGGCCGATCGGGGAGCTGTTTTTT. Translation: CASSLGRGPIGELFF.

This chain uses TRBV7-9 with TRBJ2-2; 8 bases agree with TRBD1. Germline V CDR1 and CDR2: SEHNR, FQNEAQ (reference sequence). The CDR3 has 17 amino acids. V shed 5 bases and J 0 bases; nucleotides not matched to a gene: 8. The DNA for the CDR3 is TGTGCCAGCAGCCCTACACCGACAGGGGCGAACACCGGGGAGCTGTTTTTT. Residues: CASSPTPTGANTGELFF.

This rearrangement joins TRBV7-2 to TRBJ2-2; 8 nucleotides agree with TRBD2. With 3 bases clipped from V and 5 bases from J, the junction kept 11 bases outside the gene matches. The CDR3 runs 17 residues. The germline V gene has CDR1 SGHTA and CDR2 FQGNSA. The CDR3 loop reads CASSLTLSGSKTGELFF. CDR3 sequence (DNA): TGTGCCAGCAGCTTGACCCTAAGCGGGAGTAAAACCGGGGAGCTGTTTTTT.

CDR3 coding DNA: TGTGCCAGCAACAATCTAGCGGGGCGAACTTACAATGAGCAGTTCTTC. Translating it yields CASNNLAGRTYNEQFF. The rearrangement links TRBV7-9 to TRBJ2-1, with 9 nucleotides matching TRBD2. V dropped 7 bases and J dropped 4; count of bases not matched to a gene: 11. The CDR3 runs 16 residues. Germline values: CDR1 SEHNR, CDR2 FQNEAQ (reference sequence).

V is TRBV28 and J is TRBJ2-7; D gene unclear. The CDR3 is made up of 14 amino acids. Trimming stripped 6 bases from V and 6 bases from J, with 18 bases between. The germline V gene has CDR1 MDHEN and CDR2 SYDVKM. CDR3 protein: CASSQPSALGEQYF. The DNA of the CDR3 is TGTGCCAGCAGCCAGCCAAGCGCCCTCGGCGAGCAGTACTTC.

The V call is TRBV19, the J call TRBJ1-5; D gene ambiguous. This CDR3 spans 13 amino acids. V lost 4 bases, J lost 6 bases, and 10 bases lay in between. From germline, CDR1 is LNHDA and CDR2 SQIVND (reference sequence). The CDR3 nucleotides are TGTGCCAGTAGTACCTATCCTGCTCAGCCCCAGCATTTT. Amino acid sequence: CASSTYPAQPQHF.

This sequence joins TRBV18 and TRBJ1-2; D call uncertain. This CDR3 comprises 14 residues. CDR1 is KGHSH and CDR2 is LQKENI in the germline V gene. V lost 0 bases and J 6 bases, leaving 11 bases between the germline ends. CDR3 amino acids: CASSPPIASDGYTF. For the CDR3, the DNA is TGTGCCAGCTCACCACCGATTGCCTCGGATGGCTACACCTTC.

CDR3 in DNA: TGTGCCAGCAGTTACGGACAGAGCAATCAGCCCCAGCATTTT. Its protein is CASSYGQSNQPQHF. V and J are TRBV6-5 and TRBJ1-5; D perhaps matches TRBD1 (6 bases). The CDR3 loop spans 14 amino acids. V gave up 2 bases and J gave up 1 base, with 6 bases separating them. Germline lookup yields CDR1 MNHEY and CDR2 SVGAGI.

This chain connects TRBV9 to TRBJ1-5; TRBD1 agrees at 11 bases. This CDR3 is 16 amino acids long. After removal of 2 bases from V and 4 bases from J, the junction contained 5 bases not matched to a gene. Germline CDR1 and CDR2: SGDLS and YYNGEE. CDR3 nucleotide sequence: TGTGCCAGCAGCGTTGGGACAGGGGGACCGAATCAGCCCCAGCATTTT. This codes for CASSVGTGGPNQPQHF.

V is TRBV4-3 and J is TRBJ1-3; no firm D call. Trimming removed 0 bases from V and 0 bases from J, with 6 bases in between. This CDR3 is built from 15 residues. Germline V gene lookup returns CDR1 LGHNA and CDR2 YSLEER. CDR3 in amino acids: CASSQDSGSGNTIYF. The CDR3 DNA reads TGCGCCAGCAGCCAAGACTCGGGCTCTGGAAACACCATATATTTT.

V is TRBV11-3 and J is TRBJ2-4; 7 bases align to TRBD1. Unmatched junction bases numbered 6, after V lost 5 bases and J lost 2 bases. This CDR3 comprises 15 residues. The germline gives CDR1 SGHNT, CDR2 YENEEA. The CDR3 protein is CASSTQTGSKNIQYF. CDR3 nucleotide sequence: TGTGCCAGCAGCACACAGACAGGGTCCAAAAACATTCAGTACTTC.

The chain joins TRBV18 to TRBJ1-2; TRBD1 is a possible D gene (5 bases). Germline CDR1 KGHSH, CDR2 LQKENI. CDR3 length equals 13 residues. The V gene lost 2 bases and the J gene lost 3 bases, with 7 bases spanning the gap. The CDR3 sequence: CASSPGRDYGYTF. CDR3 DNA sequence: TGTGCCAGCTCACCAGGCAGGGACTATGGCTACACCTTC.

V usage is TRBV2 and J usage is TRBJ1-5, with unresolved D. The germline gives CDR1 SNHLY, CDR2 FYNNEI. This CDR3 comprises 12 residues. Trimming removed 6 bases at V and 7 bases at J, with 10 bases between. CDR3: CASSGRGQPQHF. The CDR3 DNA is TGTGCCAGCAGCGGACGCGGGCAGCCCCAGCATTTT.

V usage is TRBV6-1 and J usage is TRBJ1-2; a possible D gene is TRBD1 (5 bases). Looked up from germline, CDR1 is MNHNS and CDR2 is SASEGT. The CDR3 length is 11 residues. The ends were cut back, 8 bases at V and 5 bases at J, with 9 bases in the middle. The CDR3, as DNA: TGTGCCAGCGCTCAGGGTTATGGCTACACCTTC. It translates to CASAQGYGYTF.

The chain joins TRBV19 to TRBJ2-5; 9 nucleotides agree with TRBD1. The CDR3 is 14 amino acids. After removal of 6 bases from V and 5 bases from J, the junction contained 7 bases not matched to a gene. Looked up from germline, CDR1 is LNHDA and CDR2 is SQIVND (reference sequence). CDR3 nucleotide sequence: TGTGCCAGTAGGGAGGACAGGGGAGGGGAGACCCAGTACTTC. Translated, it gives CASREDRGGETQYF.

This sequence joins TRBV5-1 and TRBJ2-3, with 11 bases identical to TRBD1. This CDR3 has 15 residues. The ends lost 1 base at V and 5 bases at J; junction bases unmatched: 3. CDR1 is SGHRS and CDR2 is YFSETQ in the germline V gene. The CDR3 here is CASSLWGQGGDTQYF. In DNA form, the CDR3 reads TGCGCCAGCAGCTTGTGGGGACAGGGGGGAGATACGCAGTATTTT.

The chain uses TRBV7-2 and TRBJ1-2, with 7 bases lining up with TRBD1. This CDR3 has 14 amino acids. After removal of 1 base from V and 4 bases from J, the junction contained 3 bases not matched to a gene. The germline gives CDR1 SGHTA, CDR2 FQGNSA. The CDR3 nucleotides are TGTGCCAGCAGCTTAGGGACAGGTCCCTATGGCTACACCTTC. Its translation: CASSLGTGPYGYTF.

V gene TRBV4-1 combines with J gene TRBJ2-4; 8 nucleotides match TRBD2. Looked up from germline, CDR1 is MGHRA and CDR2 is YSYEKL. With 0 bases clipped from V and 7 bases from J, the junction kept 17 bases outside the gene matches. The CDR3 spans 19 residues. The CDR3 sequence: CASSQDRGGLVNSRNIQYF. CDR3 DNA sequence: TGCGCCAGCAGCCAAGATCGAGGGGGACTAGTGAACTCGCGGAACATTCAGTACTTC.

The chain couples TRBV18 to TRBJ2-5; tentative D call: TRBD2 (5 bases). The CDR3 has 15 residues. Trimming shortened V by 1 base and J by 5 bases, and 14 bases separated the two germline ends. Germline V lookup: CDR1 KGHSH, CDR2 LQKENI. The CDR3 sequence is CASSPQLGVGETQYF. The CDR3 bases are TGTGCCAGCTCACCACAACTAGGCGTCGGTGAGACCCAGTACTTC.

This chain uses TRBV7-8 with TRBJ2-7, with D possibly TRBD1 on 6 matching bases. The CDR3 covers 14 residues. The V gene's germline CDR1 is SGHVS and CDR2 FQNEAQ. Trimming cost V 5 bases and J 3 bases, with 14 bases left between them. The CDR3 region has the DNA TGTGCCAGCAGCCCAACAGGGACCCTCTACGAGCAGTACTTC. Protein sequence: CASSPTGTLYEQYF.

The gene calls are TRBV10-2 and TRBJ2-3; 8 positions match TRBD2. This CDR3 is 15 amino acids long. The germline CDR1 and CDR2 sequences are WSHSY and SAAADI. With V trimmed by 4 bases and J by 10 bases, 13 bases remained unmatched. In nucleotides, the CDR3 is TGCGCCAGCAGTGGTTCGGGGGGGCCCACCGGGGCGCAGTATTTT. Its translation is CASSGSGGPTGAQYF.

V and J are TRBV2 and TRBJ2-6, with a tentative D call TRBD2 (5 bases). CDR1 is SNHLY and CDR2 is FYNNEI in the germline V gene. Trimming removed 4 bases at V and 1 base at J, with 11 bases between. This CDR3 has 16 amino acids. The CDR3: CASSVRLASGANVLTF. The CDR3 nucleotides read TGTGCCAGCAGTGTCCGCCTAGCTTCTGGGGCCAACGTCCTGACTTTC.